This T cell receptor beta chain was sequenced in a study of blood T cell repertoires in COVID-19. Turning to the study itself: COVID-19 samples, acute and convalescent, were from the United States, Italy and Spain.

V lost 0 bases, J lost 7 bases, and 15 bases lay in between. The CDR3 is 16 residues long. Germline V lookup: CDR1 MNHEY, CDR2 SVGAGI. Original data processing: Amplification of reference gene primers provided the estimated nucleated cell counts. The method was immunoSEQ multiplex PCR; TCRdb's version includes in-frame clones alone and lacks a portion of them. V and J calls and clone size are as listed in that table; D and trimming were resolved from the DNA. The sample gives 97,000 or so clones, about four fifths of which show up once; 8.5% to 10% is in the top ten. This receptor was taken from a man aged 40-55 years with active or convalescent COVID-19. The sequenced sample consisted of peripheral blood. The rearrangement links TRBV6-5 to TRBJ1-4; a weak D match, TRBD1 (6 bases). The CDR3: CASSYSATGVGEKLFF. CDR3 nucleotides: TGTGCCAGCAGTTACTCGGCGACAGGCGTGGGTGAAAAACTGTTTTTT.